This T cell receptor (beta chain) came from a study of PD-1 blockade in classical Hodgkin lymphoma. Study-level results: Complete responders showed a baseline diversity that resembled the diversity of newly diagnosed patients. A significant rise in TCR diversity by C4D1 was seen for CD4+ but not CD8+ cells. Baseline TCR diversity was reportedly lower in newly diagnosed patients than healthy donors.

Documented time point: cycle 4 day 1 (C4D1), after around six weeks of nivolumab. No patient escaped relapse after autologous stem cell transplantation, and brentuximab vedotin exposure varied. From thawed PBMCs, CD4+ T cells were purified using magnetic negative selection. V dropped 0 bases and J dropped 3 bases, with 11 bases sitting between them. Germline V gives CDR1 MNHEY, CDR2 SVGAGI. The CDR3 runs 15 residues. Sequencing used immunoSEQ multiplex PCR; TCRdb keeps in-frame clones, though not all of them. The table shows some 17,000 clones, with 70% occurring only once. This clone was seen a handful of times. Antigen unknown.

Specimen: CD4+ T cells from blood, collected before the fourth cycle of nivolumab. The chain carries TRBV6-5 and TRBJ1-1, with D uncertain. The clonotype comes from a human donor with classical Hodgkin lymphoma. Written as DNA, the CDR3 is TGTGCCAGCAGTTACTCGACCGGAAGGGACACTGAAGCTTTCTTT. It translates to CASSYSTGRDTEAFF.